This note documents a single TCR beta chain sequence. Its antigen is unknown. This specimen belongs to a study of OX40 agonist ivuxolimab in advanced cancers. Study-level background: Patients were dosed with the agonistic anti-OX40 (CD134) antibody ivuxolimab. Study results and caveats: Clonal expansion in partial responders at 0.1-3.0 mg/kg ranked among the lowest. Expanded clones were, on average, more numerous among CD8+ T cells than CD4+.

Sequencing was performed with immunoSEQ multiplex PCR; in TCRdb, only in-frame clones are kept and a portion is missing. Of about 20,000 clones listed, roughly 90% are singletons. Germline lookup yields CDR1 LGHNA and CDR2 YNFKEQ. With V trimmed by 6 bases and J by 6 bases, 3 bases remained unmatched. This CDR3 comprises 12 residues. This receptor was obtained from an adult with an advanced solid tumor such as melanoma, head and neck, liver or kidney cancer. V and J are TRBV4-2 and TRBJ2-7, with 9 bases fitting TRBD1. The sample here was CD4+ or CD8+ T cells sorted from blood, taken in a trial of the OX40 agonist ivuxolimab. DNA of the CDR3: TGTGCCAGCAGACAGGGGGCTGGCGAGCAGTACTTC. Translated: CASRQGAGEQYF.